These 6 T cell receptor beta chains originate from one sample sequenced in a study of cytomegalovirus exposure and HLA in healthy donors. Amplification used 60 Vbeta primers and 13 Jbeta primers. The assay was immunoSEQ multiplex PCR, and TCRdb's table has in-frame clones only and misses some. The sample gives some 180,000 clones, approximately 80% of which show up once; 3.4% is in the top ten. The sequencing input was PBMCs. Receptors were obtained from a man in his forties in good health and CMV-seropositive.

V usage is TRBV30 and J usage is TRBJ2-2, with TRBD1 matching 7 bases. The CDR3 is made up of 14 amino acids. The V and J ends lost 3 bases and 6 bases, in that order; junction bases with no gene match: 7. Germline V gene data show CDR1 as GTSNPN and CDR2 as SVGIG (reference sequence). Written as DNA, the CDR3 is TGTGCCTGGAGAGGGCAGGGGGACGCCGGGGAGCTGTTTTTT. Residues: CAWRGQGDAGELFF.

CDR3 bases: TGTGCCAGCACCCCGGTCACAACTAATGAAAAACTGTTTTTT. Translated: CASTPVTTNEKLFF. The gene calls are TRBV28 and TRBJ1-4, with no clear D. Looked up from germline, CDR1 is MDHEN and CDR2 is SYDVKM. V was shortened by 7 bases and J by 0 bases, with 9 bases between the two germline ends. CDR3 length: 14 amino acids. Drawing the rest from reference TRBV28 and TRBJ1-4, the complete variable domain is DVKVTQSSRYLVKRTGEKVFLECVQDMDHENMFWYRQDPGLGLRLIYFSYDVKMKEKGDIPEGYSVSREKKERFSLILESASTNQTSMYLCASTPVTTNEKLFFGSGTQLSVL.

This chain connects TRBV5-8 to TRBJ2-2, with a weak D call TRBD2 (6 bases). V lost 0 bases to trimming and J lost 3 bases, with 9 bases between them. Germline V gives CDR1 SGHTS, CDR2 YDEGEE. The CDR3 is 15 amino acids. The CDR3: CASSLGGLHTGELFF. CDR3 nucleotide sequence: TGTGCCAGCAGCTTGGGGGGACTTCACACCGGGGAGCTGTTTTTT.

This rearrangement joins TRBV11-2 to TRBJ2-7, with 9 positions matching TRBD1. Germline V gives CDR1 SGHAT, CDR2 FQNNGV. Trimming removed 5 bases from V and 5 bases from J; junction bases left unmatched: 13. This CDR3 has 16 amino acids. The CDR3 coding sequence is TGTGCCAGCAGCCCCCCGACAGGGGGTATATTCCACGAGCAGTACTTC. This gives the protein CASSPPTGGIFHEQYF.

The chain uses TRBV7-6 and TRBJ2-1; 11 bases agree with TRBD2. V lost 4 bases and J lost 8; bases outside the gene matches: 13. This CDR3 is 17 amino acids long. Germline-derived CDR1 and CDR2 are SGHVS and FNYEAQ. Here the CDR3 DNA reads TGTGCCAGCAGCTCCCTAGCGGGGGGCCCCCTTTGGGATGAGCAGTTCTTC. Translation: CASSSLAGGPLWDEQFF.

This chain joins TRBV7-3 and TRBJ2-3, with D hard to call. Germline V gene sequence: CDR1 SGHTA, CDR2 FQGTGA. The V gene lost 0 bases and the J gene lost 4 bases, with 8 bases spanning the gap. CDR3 size: 14 residues. The CDR3 protein is CASSLTVSSDTQYF. The CDR3 nucleotides read TGTGCCAGCAGCTTAACAGTCAGTTCAGATACGCAGTATTTT.